This T cell receptor beta chain was obtained from a study of blood T cell repertoires in COVID-19. About the study: COVID-19 samples, acute and convalescent, were from the United States, Italy and Spain. Sample material is recorded as cDNA or gDNA derived from T cells, B-cell-depleted T cells, or PBMCs.

Assay: immunoSEQ multiplex PCR; the TCRdb copy retains only in-frame clones and omits some. The sample lists over 120,000 clones; around nine tenths were seen once. This clone was counted a few times. V was trimmed by 2 bases and J by 2 bases, leaving 16 bases between them. The germline V gene has CDR1 SEHNR and CDR2 FQNEAQ (reference sequence). This CDR3 is built from 16 residues. This sequence was found in a woman aged 45-59 years with active or convalescent COVID-19. Sample: peripheral blood. V gene TRBV7-9 combines with J gene TRBJ2-7; no firm D call. The CDR3 nucleotides are TGTGCCAGCAGCTTACCGACCGGAGTCAGAACCTACGAGCAGTACTTC. It translates to CASSLPTGVRTYEQYF. Using reference TRBV7-9 and TRBJ2-7 for the parts outside the CDR3, the full variable domain is DTGVSQNPRHKITKRGQNVTFRCDPISEHNRLYWYRQTLGQGPEFLTYFQNEAQLEKSRLLSDRFSAERPKGSFSTLEIQRTEQGDSAMYLCASSLPTGVRTYEQYFGPGTRLTVT.